This TCR beta chain was obtained from a study of glioma-infiltrating T cells. Looking at the study overall: Glioblastomas were WHO grade IV, sampled at first diagnosis; low-grade were grade II. Target coverage was about 4- to 10-fold for roughly one million blood T cells. Study-level points and caveats: Very few CDR3 sequences were shared between tissue and blood.

This clonotype turned up a few times. Antigen unknown. Using RNA template, CDR3s of TCR alpha and beta were amplified with iRepertoire arm-PCR. Input was roughly 85-450 ng of tissue mRNA or PBMC total RNA. In TCRdb, the multiplex PCR reads were re-called with MiXCR into one record per CDR3 protein. This table holds a few hundred thousand distinct CDR3 sequences, 41% found once. Germline values: CDR1 ENHRY, CDR2 SYGVKD. CDR3 length: 14 residues. V lost 5 bases and J lost 5, with 13 bases in between. The chain has TRBV10-3 and TRBJ2-1, with D unclear. The sequenced sample consisted of glioma tissue, nonneoplastic brain tissue, or PBMCs (not recorded which). This TCR was sampled from a human donor with low-grade glioma or glioblastoma, undergoing nonglioma brain surgery, or in good health (not recorded which). The CDR3 region has the DNA TGTGCCATCAGTTCACGGGCGTTTGACAATGAGCAGTTCTTC. This encodes CAISSRAFDNEQFF.